The 24 T cell receptor beta chains below all came from one sample that was sequenced in a study of blood T cell repertoires in COVID-19. The protocol was immunoSEQ multiplex PCR, while the TCRdb copy is restricted to in-frame clones and leaves out a portion. The sample contains 200,000 to 250,000 clones, roughly 92% of which appear only once. The specimen sequenced was peripheral blood. The receptors derive from a man aged 55 to 69 with COVID-19, enrolled during active disease.

The sample holds one count of this clone. V and J are TRBV7-9 and TRBJ1-1, with 7 nucleotides matching TRBD1. The CDR3 extends over 14 amino acids. CDR1 SEHNR and CDR2 FQNEAQ come from the germline V gene (reference sequence). The V segment lost 1 base and the J segment 3 bases; nucleotides outside the gene matches: 2. CDR3 in DNA: TGTGCCAGCAGCTTAGAAACAGGGGACACTGAAGCTTTCTTT. The encoded protein is CASSLETGDTEAFF.

The V gene is TRBV10-3, the J gene TRBJ1-2; D ambiguous. In germline, CDR1 is ENHRY, CDR2 SYGVKD. V was shortened by 4 bases and J by 6 bases, with 12 bases between the two germline ends. The CDR3 length is 13 residues. CDR3 nucleotide sequence: TGTGCCATCAGTGGGACGGAGGGAAATGGCTACACCTTC. Translated: CAISGTEGNGYTF.

This clone was counted only a few times. V gene TRBV5-6 combines with J gene TRBJ1-5; weak D call: TRBD1 (6 bases). The CDR3 extends over 15 amino acids. Germline CDR1 is SGHDT and CDR2 is YYEEEE. V lost 1 base and J 3 bases, leaving 11 bases between the germline ends. The CDR3 nucleotides are TGTGCCAGCAGCTTGAGGGGGTATAACAATCAGCCCCAGCATTTT. Encoded protein: CASSLRGYNNQPQHF.

The chain is built from TRBV19 and TRBJ2-7; 9 nucleotides match TRBD1. This CDR3 has 14 amino acids. J gave up 7 bases and V 10 bases, and 14 bases lay outside the gene matches. CDR1 and CDR2 from the germline V gene are LNHDA and SQIVND (reference sequence). In DNA form, the CDR3 reads TGTGCCACCAATACCGGACAGGGGTCGGTGGAGCAGTACTTC. This encodes CATNTGQGSVEQYF.

This rearrangement joins TRBV27 to TRBJ2-7; weak D call: TRBD1 (7 bases). The germline CDR1 and CDR2 sequences are MNHEY and SMNVEV (reference sequence). CDR3 length: 13 residues. Trimming pared 7 bases from V and 5 bases from J, leaving 15 bases between. The CDR3 sequence: CASKYRGGHEQYF. The DNA for the CDR3 is TGTGCCAGCAAGTACAGGGGAGGCCACGAGCAGTACTTC.

The J gene is TRBJ1-5, the V gene TRBV19; 10 nucleotides match TRBD1. Trimming cost V 4 bases and J 6 bases; bases outside gene matches: 15. Germline assignment: CDR1 LNHDA and CDR2 SQIVND (reference sequence). The CDR3 covers 18 residues. The CDR3 nucleotides read TGTGCCAGTAGTAAATCCGACAGGGGGCTAGTGTTCAGTCAGCCCCAGCATTTT. It encodes CASSKSDRGLVFSQPQHF.

The rearrangement uses TRBV3-1 (or the pseudogene TRBV3-2) and TRBJ2-7; D not certain. The germline gives CDR1 LGHDT, CDR2 YNNKEL (reference sequence). The CDR3 consists of 14 residues. Trimming stripped 4 bases from V and 2 bases from J, with 12 bases between. CDR3 sequence reads: CASSLTSTPYEQYF. The CDR3, as DNA: TGTGCCAGCAGCCTCACCTCTACTCCCTACGAGCAGTACTTC.

J is TRBJ2-4 and V is TRBV14, with D possibly TRBD2 on 6 matching bases. Between the trimmed V and J ends, which lost 1 base and 6 bases, there was a span of 10 bases. The germline CDR1 and CDR2 sequences are SGHDN and FVKESK. The CDR3 has 14 residues. The CDR3 here is CASSQAFSGNIQYF. In DNA, the CDR3 is TGTGCCAGCAGCCAAGCATTTAGCGGAAACATTCAGTACTTC.

CDR3 bases: TGTGCCAGCAGCGGGACAGGGGGCATTCAGCCCCAGCATTTT. This encodes CASSGTGGIQPQHF. The rearrangement joins TRBV2 to TRBJ1-5; 12 bases match TRBD1. Germline V gene data show CDR1 as SNHLY and CDR2 as FYNNEI. The CDR3 loop spans 14 amino acids. Trimming at V came to 6 bases and at J to 6 bases, leaving 3 bases not matched to a gene.

This clone was counted a single time. This chain joins TRBV30 and TRBJ2-7; no definite D call. This CDR3 has 12 residues. The V gene lost 4 bases and the J gene lost 3 bases, with 10 bases spanning the gap. Per the germline V gene, CDR1 is GTSNPN and CDR2 is SVGIG (reference sequence). In nucleotides, the CDR3 is TGTGCCTGGAATCGAGGTAACTACGAGCAGTACTTC. Its protein product is CAWNRGNYEQYF.

The rearrangement links TRBV19 to TRBJ1-2; the D gene is possibly TRBD1 (5 bases). The V end lost 3 bases, the J end lost 4 bases, and 18 bases lay between the germline ends. This CDR3 comprises 16 residues. Germline CDR1 reads LNHDA; CDR2 reads SQIVND (reference sequence). CDR3 coding DNA: TGTGCCAGTAGTATGGCAGGGAGGTCCGGGCGCTATGGCTACACCTTC. This sequence encodes CASSMAGRSGRYGYTF. Full variable domain (missing parts from reference TRBV19 and TRBJ1-2): DGGITQSPKYLFRKEGQNVTLSCEQNLNHDAMYWYRQDPGQGLRLIYYSQIVNDFQKGDIAEGYSVSREKKESFPLTVTSAQKNPTAFYLCASSMAGRSGRYGYTFGSGTRLTVV.

The chain links TRBV2 to TRBJ1-1; perhaps TRBD1 as D (6 bases). Germline assignment: CDR1 SNHLY and CDR2 FYNNEI. The CDR3 sequence is 13 residues long. The CDR3 DNA reads TGTGCTCCCCGGGACATACAGGACACTGAAGCTTTCTTT. It is translated as CAPRDIQDTEAFF.

The genes are TRBV6-5 and TRBJ1-2; D remains unclear. CDR1 MNHEY and CDR2 SVGAGI come from the germline V gene. V was clipped by 8 bases and J by 0 bases, with 10 bases between them. The CDR3 runs 13 residues. CDR3 residues: CASRGSTNYGYTF. CDR3 sequence (DNA): TGTGCCAGCCGAGGGTCCACTAACTATGGCTACACCTTC.

The rearrangement joins TRBV3-1 (or the pseudogene TRBV3-2) to TRBJ2-1; weak D call: TRBD2 (5 bases). Germline V lookup: CDR1 LGHDT, CDR2 YNNKEL (reference sequence). The CDR3 extends over 14 amino acids. The V gene lost 8 bases and the J gene lost 10 bases, with 21 bases spanning the gap. The CDR3 DNA follows: TGTGCCAGCGGCACCGCCCCTGAGGGCAGAGAGCAGTTCTTC. Translation: CASGTAPEGREQFF.

The chain joins TRBV6-1 to TRBJ1-2, with a tentative D call TRBD1 (5 bases). V was trimmed by 3 bases and J by 7 bases, leaving 9 bases between them. This CDR3 comprises 12 residues. The germline V gene has CDR1 MNHNS and CDR2 SASEGT. The CDR3 is CASSDRASGYTF. The CDR3, as DNA: TGTGCCAGCAGTGACAGGGCTAGTGGCTACACCTTC.

The chain links TRBV27 to TRBJ2-7; the D is unclear. Per the germline V gene, CDR1 is MNHEY and CDR2 is SMNVEV (reference sequence). V gave up 0 bases and J gave up 2 bases, with 5 bases separating them. The CDR3 consists of 13 residues. CDR3 protein: CASSLSSTYEQYF. The CDR3 DNA sequence: TGTGCCAGCAGTTTATCATCAACCTACGAGCAGTACTTC.

The CDR3 protein is CASSQDQGASSYTF. The DNA for the CDR3 is TGTGCCAGCAGCCAAGATCAGGGGGCCAGTAGCTACACCTTC. The V call is TRBV3-1 (or the pseudogene TRBV3-2), the J call TRBJ1-2; 8 bases align to TRBD1. V was pared by 0 bases and J by 9 bases, with 6 bases of the junction left unmatched. This CDR3 is 14 amino acids long. Looked up from germline, CDR1 is LGHDT and CDR2 is YNNKEL (reference sequence).

The J gene is TRBJ2-6, the V gene TRBV19; 9 bases are a match to TRBD2. Losses at the gene ends were 4 bases for V and 1 base for J; bases not matched to a gene: 2. Per germline, CDR1 LNHDA and CDR2 SQIVND (reference sequence). The CDR3 is 16 amino acids. The chain's CDR3 is CASSKREASGANVLTF. The CDR3 DNA sequence: TGTGCCAGTAGTAAGCGGGAGGCGTCTGGGGCCAACGTCCTGACTTTC.

The rearrangement uses TRBV7-2 and TRBJ2-3, with 9 positions matching TRBD1. Germline loops: CDR1 SGHTA, CDR2 FQGNSA. J gave up 5 bases and V 4 bases, and 13 bases lay outside the gene matches. This CDR3 contains 17 residues. This chain's CDR3 is CASSSRRAGQGLDTQYF. The CDR3 nucleotides read TGTGCCAGCAGCTCCCGTCGGGCGGGACAGGGACTAGATACGCAGTATTTT.

This clone has just one count. The CDR3 DNA sequence: TGTGCCAGTAGTACGGGACACAAAGAGACCCAGTACTTC. It specifies CASSTGHKETQYF. V gene TRBV19 combines with J gene TRBJ2-5; possibly TRBD1 for D (6 bases). CDR1 LNHDA and CDR2 SQIVND come from the germline V gene (reference sequence). With 4 bases removed from V and 3 bases from J, the gap between germline ends came to 9 bases. The CDR3 is 13 residues long.

The V call is TRBV6-5, the J call TRBJ2-7; 10 bases are shared with TRBD1. The trim removed 5 bases at V and 4 bases at J, leaving 8 bases unmatched. Germline V CDR1 and CDR2: MNHEY, SVGAGI. The CDR3 consists of 15 residues. As DNA, the CDR3 is TGTGCCAGCAGTCTCGACAGGGGGCGTTCGTACGAGCAGTACTTC. Translation: CASSLDRGRSYEQYF.

The V call is TRBV10-2, the J call TRBJ2-7, with 9 positions matching TRBD1. CDR3 length: 15 amino acids. Per germline, CDR1 WSHSY and CDR2 SAAADI. V lost 7 bases, J lost 2 bases, and 9 bases stayed unmatched. The CDR3 nucleotides read TGCGCCAGCACCGAACCGGGACAGGGAGCCTACGAGCAGTACTTC. As protein: CASTEPGQGAYEQYF.

The rearrangement links TRBV30 to TRBJ1-5; 7 nucleotides line up with TRBD1. This CDR3 spans 16 amino acids. Germline trimming cut 0 bases from V and 4 bases from J; bases unmatched to any gene: 9. Germline CDR1 and CDR2: GTSNPN and SVGIG (reference sequence). CDR3 in DNA: TGTGCCTGGAGTGTACACACAGGGGCGATTAATCAGCCCCAGCATTTT. Its protein product is CAWSVHTGAINQPQHF.

This clone occurred once. This chain connects TRBV7-6 to TRBJ2-1, with D perhaps matching TRBD1 (5 bases). The CDR3 is made up of 16 amino acids. Per the germline V gene, CDR1 is SGHVS and CDR2 is FNYEAQ. Deletions cut 5 bases from V and 9 bases from J, with 23 bases between. CDR3 nucleotide sequence: TGTGCCAGCAGCCAATACCCGAAAGGCAAAGGGGCTGAGCAGTTCTTC. It is translated as CASSQYPKGKGAEQFF.